This TCR beta chain was identified during a study of early T cells in non-severe SARS-CoV-2 infection. Using its own MiXCR run on the 5' RACE reads, TCRdb lists one record per CDR3 protein. The data show tens of thousands of distinct CDR3 sequences, with 7% to 10% seen just once and 4.2% held by the top ten. This clonotype was detected many times. Sequenced sample: whole blood. This TCR came from an adult who was a healthcare worker with PCR-confirmed SARS-CoV-2 infection or an uninfected control (not recorded which).

CDR3 region: CAISESADLHNEQFF. CDR3 DNA sequence: TGTGCCATCAGTGAGTCGGCGGACCTACACAATGAGCAGTTCTTC. The rearrangement joins TRBV10-3 to TRBJ2-1; no clear D. The V gene lost 0 bases and the J gene lost 5 bases, with 11 bases spanning the gap. The CDR3 spans 15 residues. Germline V gene lookup returns CDR1 ENHRY and CDR2 SYGVKD.